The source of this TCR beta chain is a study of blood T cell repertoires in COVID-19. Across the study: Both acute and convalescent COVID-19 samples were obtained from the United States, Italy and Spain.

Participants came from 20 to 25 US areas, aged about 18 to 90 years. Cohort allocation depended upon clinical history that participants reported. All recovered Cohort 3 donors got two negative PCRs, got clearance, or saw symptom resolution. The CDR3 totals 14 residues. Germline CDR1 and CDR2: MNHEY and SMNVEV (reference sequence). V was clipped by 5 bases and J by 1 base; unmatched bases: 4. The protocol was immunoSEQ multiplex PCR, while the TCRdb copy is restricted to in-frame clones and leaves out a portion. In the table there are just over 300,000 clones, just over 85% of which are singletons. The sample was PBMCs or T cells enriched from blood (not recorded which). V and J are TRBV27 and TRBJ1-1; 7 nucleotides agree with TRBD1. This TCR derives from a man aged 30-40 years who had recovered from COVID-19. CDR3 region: CASSAHRGNTEAFF. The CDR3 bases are TGTGCCAGCAGTGCCCACAGGGGGAACACTGAAGCTTTCTTT.